This T cell receptor (beta chain) was documented in a study of T-cell memory formation after mild COVID-19. Looking at the study overall: TCR clustering was largely donor specific.

After 5'RACE with constant-segment primers, TCR alpha and TCR beta cDNA libraries carrying sample barcodes and UMIs were obtained. TCRdb analysed the 5' RACE reads with MiXCR anew, one entry per CDR3 protein. The sample includes approximately 490,000 distinct CDR3 sequences, roughly 20% of them seen just once. Ten or more counts support this clonotype. Antigen specificity is unknown. Deletions cut 2 bases from V and 4 bases from J, with 6 bases between. Germline CDR1 reads SGHTA; CDR2 reads FQGNSA. This CDR3 has 13 amino acids. Study findings and constraints: Memory cells collected pre-infection included some clones that later responded, suggesting cross-reactive memory joined. Clones shrinking between day 15 and 85 showed a balanced CD4/CD8 split, and those that grew later tilted toward CD4+.

The chain employs TRBV7-2 and TRBJ1-5; D is unclear. The source material was PBMCs or a T cell subset sorted from them (not recorded which). This sequence originates from an adult woman who had mild COVID-19 (a few samples of this study predate the infection). Cell type and time point are not known. Here the CDR3 reads CASSLQKNQPQHF. The CDR3 DNA follows: TGTGCCAGCAGCTTACAAAAAAATCAGCCCCAGCATTTT.